This T cell receptor beta chain was identified during a study of cytomegalovirus exposure and HLA in healthy donors. Study-wide results and caveats: TCR beta V- and J-gene trimming was later associated with a missense DCLRE1C variant.

The PCR used 60 Vbeta and 13 Jbeta primers. Generated by immunoSEQ multiplex PCR, the TCRdb table keeps only in-frame clones and is missing some. The table lists around 140,000 clones, around 86% of them singletons. A word on this clone: The antigen is not known.

Healthy bone marrow donors supplied every sample. Per the germline V gene, CDR1 is SGHNT and CDR2 is YENEEA. V trimming: 5 bases; J trimming: 5 bases; junction bases outside the gene matches: 6. The CDR3 is 15 residues long. The chain is built from TRBV11-3 and TRBJ2-7; 13 bases fit TRBD2. The sequenced material came from PBMCs. The TCR comes from a woman in her twenties or thirties in good health and CMV-seronegative. Written as DNA, the CDR3 is TGTGCCAGCAGCCAGGGACTAGCGGGAACCCACGAGCAGTACTTC. Translated, it gives CASSQGLAGTHEQYF.